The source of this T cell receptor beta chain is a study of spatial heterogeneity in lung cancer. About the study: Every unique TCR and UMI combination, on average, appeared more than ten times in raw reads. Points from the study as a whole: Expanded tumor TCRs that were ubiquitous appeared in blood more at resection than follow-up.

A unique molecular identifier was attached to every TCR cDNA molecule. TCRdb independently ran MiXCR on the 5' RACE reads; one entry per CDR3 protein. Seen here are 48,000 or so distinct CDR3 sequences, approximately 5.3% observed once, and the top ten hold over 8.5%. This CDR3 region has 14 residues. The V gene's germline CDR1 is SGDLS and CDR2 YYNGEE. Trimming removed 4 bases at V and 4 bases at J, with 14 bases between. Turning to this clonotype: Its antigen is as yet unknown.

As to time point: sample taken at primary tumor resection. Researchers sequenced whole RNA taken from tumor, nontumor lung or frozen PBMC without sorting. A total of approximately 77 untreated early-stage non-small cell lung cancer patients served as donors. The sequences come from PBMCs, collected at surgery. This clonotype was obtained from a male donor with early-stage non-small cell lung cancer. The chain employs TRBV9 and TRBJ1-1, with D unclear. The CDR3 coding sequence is TGTGCCAGCAGCCCGATCAACGAGGGCACTGAAGCTTTCTTT. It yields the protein CASSPINEGTEAFF.